Included here is one T cell receptor beta chain sequence, with context. The specificity of this receptor is unknown. Base qualities were left out, and no much larger clone turns up one base away. TCR CDR3 regions were amplified from genomic DNA by multiplex PCR using the deep immunoSEQ assay. Extracted genomic DNA from each cell subset was spread evenly across all wells of several immunoSEQ 96-well plates, with each plate serving as a replicate. Each replicate PCR for sorted subsets received around 210 ng genomic DNA, equal to roughly 33,000 T cell genomes. Purified libraries were measured with a Qubit 3.0 fluorometer, size-checked on a Bioanalyzer 2100, and measured again with the KAPA Library Quantification kit. Every immunoSEQ 96-well plate was sequenced on a dedicated single-read 150-cycle Illumina NextSeq 550 flow cell. In the paper's pipeline: Because only junctional sequences without quality scores were contained in the immunoSEQ output, filtering matching that applied to full-length reads could not be performed. Sequences were annotated with PyIR, a Python wrapper for IgBLAST v1.9, and V/J genes and CDR3 were assigned using IMGT germline references. Any read was removed if the V/J assignment was weak (E-value above 1e-6), the CDR3 was missing, or the read contained stop codons, out-of-frame junctions, or ambiguous translated residues. V3J clonotypes were defined as sequences sharing the same inferred V gene, J gene, and CDR3 amino acid sequence. To compute the percentage overlap between repertoires, the number of shared unique clonotypes was divided by the size of the smaller repertoire. Repertoire richness was assessed with RTK rarefaction, the Chao1 estimator, and Recon v2.1 estimates of unobserved clonotypes. Generation probabilities for all TCRbeta clonotypes obtained by the gDNA method from a handful of donors were computed using OLGA. TCRdb holds this immuneACCESS table with in-frame rearrangements only. Some clones are missing; in checked studies, unresolved V genes explain under half, and the rest has no known cause. The V and J calls and clone size were taken over from that table, and D and trimming were inferred from the DNA. The sample table holds about 380,000 clones, of which 96% were seen once. The ten largest clones take up about 0.32% of the sample.

This sample was included in a study of shared clonotypes between healthy human individuals (dated by TCRdb to 2018 to 2020). For context, the study as a whole: The cohort comprised a couple of women and a few men aged 18 to 49 years. Per donor, three plates each were used for CD4 naive and CD4 memory, two for CD8 naive, and one for CD8 memory. The study deeply sequenced blood TCR repertoires of 5 or 6 healthy adults to estimate repertoire size and the extent of clonotype sharing between individuals. To increase sequencing depth and limit assay-specific biases, TCR repertoire library preparation and sequencing were carried out by different laboratories using diverse techniques. Leukapheresis yielded between about 0.85 and 10 billion PBMCs per donor.

Donors were healthy HIV-negative adults with no recently reported acute infections or vaccinations. Only Caucasian adults living in Nashville, Tennessee, USA were represented among the donors. CD8 memory samples consisted of magnetically selected CD45RO+ cells combined with CCR7-negative CD45RA+ effector memory (TemRA) cells. Blood was collected by leukapheresis, and PBMCs were isolated by Ficoll-Histopaque density gradient centrifugation and then cryopreserved in liquid nitrogen vapor phase. Purity and quantity of every magnetically sorted T cell population were checked by analytical flow cytometry. Genomic DNA was isolated from each sorted fraction and quantified by UV absorbance on a Nanodrop 2000c. The research as a whole found: Naive subsets generally had larger estimated clonotype richness than memory subsets. Pairwise subsampling indicated that sequencing depth was expected to affect the degree of clonotype sharing among donors. Compared with non-shared clonotypes, the clonotypes found in all four sorted-subset donors had higher generation probabilities. When a few donors were compared, the shared fraction of clonotypes was about 5% for naive CD4, roughly 3.4% for naive CD8, 2% to 2.5% for memory CD4, and less than 0.5% for memory CD8. Rarefaction of sorted-subset datasets indicated incomplete sequencing despite the large sequencing depth. Sampling was restricted to blood, and TCR repertoires in tissues likely differ from the TCR repertoires found in blood. Because the study included only a small number of donors, the genetic and exposure-history diversity represented was limited.

The trim is 5 bases for V and 7 bases for J, with a gap of 18 bases between the germline ends. CDR1 and CDR2, per the germline V gene, are SQVTM and ANQGSEA. The CDR3 runs 14 residues from the cysteine to the phenylalanine. Only the CDR3 portion is preserved as DNA: 42 bases, with reading frame beginning at the first base. The sequence was collected from a man aged 30 to 45 in good health. The chain is encoded by TRBV29-1 joined to TRBJ2-1, with TRBD1 as a weak D call on 5 bases. The specimen sequenced was memory CD8+ T cells sorted from blood. Read against the paper, the sample's cell subset or site label means: CD45RO+ cells pooled with CCR7-negative TemRA cells. The DNA sequence is as follows: TGCAGCGTTAGGTCTGGGGCTGGGGATAATGAGCAGTTCTTC. The translation is CSVRSGAGDNEQFF.